This T cell receptor beta chain was identified during a study of cytomegalovirus exposure and HLA in healthy donors. Study outcomes and limitations: Later, an analysis showed that TCR beta chains associated with HLA were more clonally expanded than others that were equally common. Earlier analysis yielded a pattern in which most TCR beta V segments were productive about 87% or about 30% of the time. A later analysis linked some 18,000 TCR beta sequences to HLA alleles at 0.05 false discovery rate.

Of note for this clone: The antigen remains unidentified.

Use of 60 Vbeta and 13 Jbeta primers characterized the PCR. In the study's own analysis: Among the unique TCR beta chains that a later analysis counted, about 81 million in all, 10 million to 13 million were shared. Libraries were prepared by immunoSEQ multiplex PCR; TCRdb keeps only in-frame clonotypes and omits some of them. D and trimming come from the DNA, and the V and J calls and clone size come from that table. The table has about 150,000 clones, around 85% seen once. The clonotype originates from a woman in her thirties in good health and CMV-seronegative. Sequenced: PBMCs.

The CDR3 region is CASRELSRETQYF. As DNA, the CDR3 is TGTGCCAGCAGAGAGCTAAGCCGGGAGACCCAGTACTTC. This chain links TRBV25-1 with TRBJ2-5; no clear D. Germline lookup yields CDR1 MGHDK and CDR2 SYGVNS. The V and J ends lost 6 bases and 5 bases respectively, with 13 bases between them. This CDR3 spans 13 amino acids.